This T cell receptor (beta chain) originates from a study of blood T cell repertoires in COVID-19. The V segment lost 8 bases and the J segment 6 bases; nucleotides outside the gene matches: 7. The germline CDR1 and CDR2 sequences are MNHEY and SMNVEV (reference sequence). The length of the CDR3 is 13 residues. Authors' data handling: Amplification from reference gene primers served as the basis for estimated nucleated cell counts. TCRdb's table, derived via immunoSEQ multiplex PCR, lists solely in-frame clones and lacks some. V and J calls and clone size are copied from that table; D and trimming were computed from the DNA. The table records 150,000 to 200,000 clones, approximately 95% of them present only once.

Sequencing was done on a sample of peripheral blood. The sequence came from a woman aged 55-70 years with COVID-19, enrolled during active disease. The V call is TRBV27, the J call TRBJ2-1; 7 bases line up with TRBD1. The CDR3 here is CASRQGLFNEQFF. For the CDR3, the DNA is TGTGCCAGCCGACAGGGTCTGTTCAATGAGCAGTTCTTC.